Sequencing of this TCR beta chain was carried out in a study of blood T cell repertoires in COVID-19. About the study: Some COVID-19 samples were acute and others convalescent; all came from the United States, Italy and Spain. T cells, B-cell-depleted T cells, or PBMCs provided the cDNA or gDNA that served as material.

This CDR3 contains 16 residues. The V gene lost 3 bases and the J gene lost 7 bases, with 16 bases spanning the gap. The V gene's germline CDR1 is SGHTA and CDR2 FQGNSA. This clone was picked up one time. Original processing methods: For nucleated cells, counts were estimated from reference gene primer amplification. Sequencing was performed with immunoSEQ multiplex PCR; in TCRdb, only in-frame clones are kept and a portion is missing. For V, J and clone size, that table is used; D and trimming come from the DNA. The sample includes some 360,000 clones, over 75% seen only once; the top ten take 2.3%. Seattle-derived patients entered the study during active infection and were followed longitudinally.

This chain uses TRBV7-2 with TRBJ1-6; TRBD1 might be the D (6 bases). This TCR derives from a woman aged 55-75 years with COVID-19, enrolled during active disease. Material for sequencing was peripheral blood. The CDR3 DNA follows: TGTGCCAGCAGCTTGTTGGGGGCGACCACCAATTCACCCCTCCACTTT. This gives the protein CASSLLGATTNSPLHF.